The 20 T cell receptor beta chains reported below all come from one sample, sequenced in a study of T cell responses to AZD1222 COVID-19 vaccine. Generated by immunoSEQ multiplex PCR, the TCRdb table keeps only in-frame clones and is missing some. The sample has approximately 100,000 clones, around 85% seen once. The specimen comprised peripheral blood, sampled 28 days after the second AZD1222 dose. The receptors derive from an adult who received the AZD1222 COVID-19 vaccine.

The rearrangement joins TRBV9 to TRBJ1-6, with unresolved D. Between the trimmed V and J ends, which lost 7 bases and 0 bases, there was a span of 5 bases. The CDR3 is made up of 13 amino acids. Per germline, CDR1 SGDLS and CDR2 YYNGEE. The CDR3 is CASGDSYNSPLHF. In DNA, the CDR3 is TGTGCCAGCGGGGACTCCTATAATTCACCCCTCCACTTT.

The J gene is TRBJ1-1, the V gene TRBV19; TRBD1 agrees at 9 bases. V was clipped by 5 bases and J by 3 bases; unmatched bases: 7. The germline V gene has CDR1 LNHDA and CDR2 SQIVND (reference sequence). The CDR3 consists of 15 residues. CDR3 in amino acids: CASSSRTGVYTEAFF. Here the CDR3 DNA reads TGTGCCAGTAGTTCGCGGACAGGGGTGTACACTGAAGCTTTCTTT.

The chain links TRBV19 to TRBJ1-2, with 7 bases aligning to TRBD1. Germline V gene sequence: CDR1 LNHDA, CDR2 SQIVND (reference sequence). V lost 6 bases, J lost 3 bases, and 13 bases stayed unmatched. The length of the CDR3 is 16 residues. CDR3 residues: CASRTTGAAVYYGYTF. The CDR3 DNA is TGTGCCAGTAGGACTACAGGGGCGGCCGTTTACTATGGCTACACCTTC.

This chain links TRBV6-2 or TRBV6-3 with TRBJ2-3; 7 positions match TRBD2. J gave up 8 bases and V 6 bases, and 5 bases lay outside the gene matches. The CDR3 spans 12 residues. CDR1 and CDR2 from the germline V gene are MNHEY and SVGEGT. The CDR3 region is CASSPLAGTQYF. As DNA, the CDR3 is TGTGCCAGCAGCCCCTTAGCGGGTACGCAGTATTTT.

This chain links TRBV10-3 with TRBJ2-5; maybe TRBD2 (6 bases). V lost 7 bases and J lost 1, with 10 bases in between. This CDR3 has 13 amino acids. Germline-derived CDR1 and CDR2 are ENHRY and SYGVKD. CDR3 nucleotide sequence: TGTGCCATCACGCGGGGACTCCAAGAGACCCAGTACTTC. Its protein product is CAITRGLQETQYF.

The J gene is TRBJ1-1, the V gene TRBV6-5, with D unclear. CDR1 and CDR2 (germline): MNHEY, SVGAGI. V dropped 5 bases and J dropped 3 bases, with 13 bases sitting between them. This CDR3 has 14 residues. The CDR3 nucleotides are TGTGCCAGCAGTAACCCAGCCGAGTACACTGAAGCTTTCTTT. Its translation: CASSNPAEYTEAFF.

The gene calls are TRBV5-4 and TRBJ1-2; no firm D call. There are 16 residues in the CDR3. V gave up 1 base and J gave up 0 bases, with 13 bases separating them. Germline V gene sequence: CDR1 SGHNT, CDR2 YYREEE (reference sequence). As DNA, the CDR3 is TGTGCCAGCAGCTTGTATAAGGGAGGTCCTAACTATGGCTACACCTTC. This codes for CASSLYKGGPNYGYTF.

In DNA, the CDR3 is TGCGCCAGCAGGGGGTCCTACGAGCAGTACTTC. Translated, it gives CASRGSYEQYF. The chain couples TRBV10-2 to TRBJ2-7, with unresolved D. Trimming cost V 6 bases and J 1 base, with 4 bases left between them. The CDR3 contains 11 residues. Per the germline V gene, CDR1 is WSHSY and CDR2 is SAAADI.

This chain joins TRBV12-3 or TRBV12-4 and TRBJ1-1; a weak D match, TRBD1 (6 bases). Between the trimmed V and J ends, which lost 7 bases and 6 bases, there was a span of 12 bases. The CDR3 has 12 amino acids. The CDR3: CASTPGHSEAFF. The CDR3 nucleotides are TGTGCCAGCACTCCGGGACACTCTGAAGCTTTCTTT.

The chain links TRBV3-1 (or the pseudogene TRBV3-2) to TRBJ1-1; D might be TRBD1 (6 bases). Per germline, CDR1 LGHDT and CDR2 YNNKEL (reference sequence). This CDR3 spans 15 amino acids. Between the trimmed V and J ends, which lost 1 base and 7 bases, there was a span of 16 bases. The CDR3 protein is CASSQVSGAPFEAFF. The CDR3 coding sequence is TGTGCCAGCAGCCAAGTGTCAGGGGCCCCTTTTGAAGCTTTCTTT.

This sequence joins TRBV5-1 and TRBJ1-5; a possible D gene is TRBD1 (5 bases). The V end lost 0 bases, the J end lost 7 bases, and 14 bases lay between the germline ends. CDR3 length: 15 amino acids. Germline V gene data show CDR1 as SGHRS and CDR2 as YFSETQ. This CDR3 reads CASSLAPGPGQPQHF. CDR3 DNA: TGCGCCAGCAGCTTGGCCCCGGGACCGGGCCAGCCCCAGCATTTT.

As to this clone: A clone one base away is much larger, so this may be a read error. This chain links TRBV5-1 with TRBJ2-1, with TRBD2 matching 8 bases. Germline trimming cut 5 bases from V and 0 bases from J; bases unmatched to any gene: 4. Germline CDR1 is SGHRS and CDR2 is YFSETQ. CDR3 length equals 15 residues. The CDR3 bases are TGCGCCAGCAGTCCCGGGACTAGCTCCTACAATGAGCAGTTCTTC. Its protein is CASSPGTSSYNEQFF.

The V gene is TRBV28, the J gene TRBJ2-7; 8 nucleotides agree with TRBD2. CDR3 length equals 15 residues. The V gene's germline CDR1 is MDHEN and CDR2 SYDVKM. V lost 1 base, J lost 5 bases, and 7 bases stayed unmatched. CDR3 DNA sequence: TGTGCCAGCAGTTTATCTTCCAGCGGGAGTGACGAGCAGTACTTC. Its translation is CASSLSSSGSDEQYF.

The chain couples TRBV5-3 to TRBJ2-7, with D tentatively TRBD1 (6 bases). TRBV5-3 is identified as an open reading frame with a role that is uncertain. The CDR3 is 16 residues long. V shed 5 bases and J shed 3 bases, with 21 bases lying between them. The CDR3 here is CARRHSRGFPDYEQYF. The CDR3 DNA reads TGTGCCAGAAGGCATTCCAGGGGTTTCCCGGACTACGAGCAGTACTTC.

CDR3 coding DNA: TGTGCCAGCAGGGCGGGGGACACTGAAGCTTTCTTT. Amino acids: CASRAGDTEAFF. This chain joins TRBV2 and TRBJ1-1, with a tentative D call TRBD1 (5 bases). Deletions cut 6 bases from V and 3 bases from J, with 8 bases between. This CDR3 is built from 12 residues. The germline gives CDR1 SNHLY, CDR2 FYNNEI.

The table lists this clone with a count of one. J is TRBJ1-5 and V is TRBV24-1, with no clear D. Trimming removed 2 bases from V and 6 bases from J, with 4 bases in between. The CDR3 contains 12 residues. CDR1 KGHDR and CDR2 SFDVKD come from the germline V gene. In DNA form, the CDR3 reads TGTGCCACCAGTGATTCCGGTCAGCCCCAGCATTTT. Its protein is CATSDSGQPQHF.

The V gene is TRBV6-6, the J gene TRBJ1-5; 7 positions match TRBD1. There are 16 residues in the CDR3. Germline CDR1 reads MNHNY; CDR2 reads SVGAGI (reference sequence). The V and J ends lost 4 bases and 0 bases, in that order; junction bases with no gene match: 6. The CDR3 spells CASSSLGQNSNQPQHF. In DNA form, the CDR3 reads TGTGCCAGCAGTTCCCTGGGACAGAATAGCAATCAGCCCCAGCATTTT.

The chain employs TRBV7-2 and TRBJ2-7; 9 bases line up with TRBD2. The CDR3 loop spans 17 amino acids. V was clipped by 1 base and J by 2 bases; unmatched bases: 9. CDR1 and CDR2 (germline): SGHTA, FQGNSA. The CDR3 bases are TGTGCCAGCAGCTTAGAACCTAGCGGGATATTCCCCTACGAGCAGTACTTC. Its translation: CASSLEPSGIFPYEQYF.

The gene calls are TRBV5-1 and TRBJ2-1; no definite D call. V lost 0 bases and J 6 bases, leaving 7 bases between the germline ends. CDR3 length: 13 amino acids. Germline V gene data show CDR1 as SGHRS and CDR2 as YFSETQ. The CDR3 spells CASSLAGFNEQFF. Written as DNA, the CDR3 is TGCGCCAGCAGCTTGGCTGGGTTCAATGAGCAGTTCTTC.

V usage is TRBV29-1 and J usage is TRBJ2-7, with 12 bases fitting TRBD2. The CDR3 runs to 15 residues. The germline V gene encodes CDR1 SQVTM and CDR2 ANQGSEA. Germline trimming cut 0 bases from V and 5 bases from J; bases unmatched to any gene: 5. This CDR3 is CSVEDLTSGRHEQYF. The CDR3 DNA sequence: TGCAGCGTTGAAGATTTGACTAGCGGGAGACACGAGCAGTACTTC.